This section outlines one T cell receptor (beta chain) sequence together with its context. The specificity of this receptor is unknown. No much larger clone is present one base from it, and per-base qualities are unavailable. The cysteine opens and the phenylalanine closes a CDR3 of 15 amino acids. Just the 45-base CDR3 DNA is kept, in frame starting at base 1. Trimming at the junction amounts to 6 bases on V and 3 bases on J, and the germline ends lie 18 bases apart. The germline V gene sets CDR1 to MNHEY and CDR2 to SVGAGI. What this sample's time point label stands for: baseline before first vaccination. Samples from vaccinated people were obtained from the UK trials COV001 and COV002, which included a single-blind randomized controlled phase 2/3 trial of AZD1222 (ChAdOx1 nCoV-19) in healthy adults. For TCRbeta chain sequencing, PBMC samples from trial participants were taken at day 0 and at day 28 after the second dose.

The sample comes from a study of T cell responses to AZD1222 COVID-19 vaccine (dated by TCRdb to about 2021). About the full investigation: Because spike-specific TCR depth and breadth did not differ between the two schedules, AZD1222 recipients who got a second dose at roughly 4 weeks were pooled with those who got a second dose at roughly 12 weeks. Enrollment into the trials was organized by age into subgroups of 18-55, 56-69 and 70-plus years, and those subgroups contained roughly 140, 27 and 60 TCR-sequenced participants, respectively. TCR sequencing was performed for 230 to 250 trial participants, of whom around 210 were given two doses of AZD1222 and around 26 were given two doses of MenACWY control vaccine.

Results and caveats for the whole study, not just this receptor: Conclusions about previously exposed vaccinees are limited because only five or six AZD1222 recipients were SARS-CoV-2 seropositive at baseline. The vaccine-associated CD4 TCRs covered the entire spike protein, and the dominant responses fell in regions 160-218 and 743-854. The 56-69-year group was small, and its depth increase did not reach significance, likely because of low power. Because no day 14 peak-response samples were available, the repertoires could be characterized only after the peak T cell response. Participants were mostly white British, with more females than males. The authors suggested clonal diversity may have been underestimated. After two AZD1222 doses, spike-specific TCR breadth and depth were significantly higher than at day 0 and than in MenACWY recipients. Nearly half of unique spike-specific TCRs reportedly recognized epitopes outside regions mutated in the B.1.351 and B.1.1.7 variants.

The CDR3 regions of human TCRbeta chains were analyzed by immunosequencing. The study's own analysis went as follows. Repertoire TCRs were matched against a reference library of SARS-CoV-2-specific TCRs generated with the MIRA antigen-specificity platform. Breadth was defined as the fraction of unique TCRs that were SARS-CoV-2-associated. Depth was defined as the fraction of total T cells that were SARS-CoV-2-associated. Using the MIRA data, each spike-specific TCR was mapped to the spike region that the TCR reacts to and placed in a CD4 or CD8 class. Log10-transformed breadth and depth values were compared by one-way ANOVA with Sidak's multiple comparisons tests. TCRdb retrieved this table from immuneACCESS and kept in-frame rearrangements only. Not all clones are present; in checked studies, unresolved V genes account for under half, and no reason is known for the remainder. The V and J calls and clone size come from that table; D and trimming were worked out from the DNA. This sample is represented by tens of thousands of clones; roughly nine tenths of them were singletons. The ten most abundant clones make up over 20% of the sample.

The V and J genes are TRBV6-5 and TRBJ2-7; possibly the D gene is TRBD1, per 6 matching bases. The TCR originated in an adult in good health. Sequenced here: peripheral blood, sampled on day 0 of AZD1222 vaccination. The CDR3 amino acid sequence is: CASSRARQGLYEQYF. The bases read TGTGCCAGCAGCCGAGCCCGGCAGGGGCTCTACGAGCAGTACTTC.